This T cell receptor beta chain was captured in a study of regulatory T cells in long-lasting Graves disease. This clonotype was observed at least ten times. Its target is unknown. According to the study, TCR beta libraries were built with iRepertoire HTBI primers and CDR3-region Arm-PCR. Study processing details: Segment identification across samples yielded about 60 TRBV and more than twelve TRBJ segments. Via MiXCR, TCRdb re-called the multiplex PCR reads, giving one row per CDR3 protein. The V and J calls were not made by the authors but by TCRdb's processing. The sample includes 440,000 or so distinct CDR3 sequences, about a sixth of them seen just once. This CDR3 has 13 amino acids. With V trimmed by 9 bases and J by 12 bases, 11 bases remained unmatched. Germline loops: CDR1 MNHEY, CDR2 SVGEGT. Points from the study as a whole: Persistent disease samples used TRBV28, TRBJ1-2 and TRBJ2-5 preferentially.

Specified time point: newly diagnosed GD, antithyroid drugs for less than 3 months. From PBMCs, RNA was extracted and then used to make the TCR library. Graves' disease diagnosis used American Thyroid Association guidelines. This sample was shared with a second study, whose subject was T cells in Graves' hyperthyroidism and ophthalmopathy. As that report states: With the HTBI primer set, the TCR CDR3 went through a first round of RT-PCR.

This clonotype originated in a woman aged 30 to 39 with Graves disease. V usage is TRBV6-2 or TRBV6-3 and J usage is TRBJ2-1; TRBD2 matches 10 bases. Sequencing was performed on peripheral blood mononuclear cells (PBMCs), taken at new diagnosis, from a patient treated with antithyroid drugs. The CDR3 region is CASRGTSEILQFF. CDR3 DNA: TGTGCCAGTAGGGGGACTAGCGAGATCCTGCAGTTCTTC.